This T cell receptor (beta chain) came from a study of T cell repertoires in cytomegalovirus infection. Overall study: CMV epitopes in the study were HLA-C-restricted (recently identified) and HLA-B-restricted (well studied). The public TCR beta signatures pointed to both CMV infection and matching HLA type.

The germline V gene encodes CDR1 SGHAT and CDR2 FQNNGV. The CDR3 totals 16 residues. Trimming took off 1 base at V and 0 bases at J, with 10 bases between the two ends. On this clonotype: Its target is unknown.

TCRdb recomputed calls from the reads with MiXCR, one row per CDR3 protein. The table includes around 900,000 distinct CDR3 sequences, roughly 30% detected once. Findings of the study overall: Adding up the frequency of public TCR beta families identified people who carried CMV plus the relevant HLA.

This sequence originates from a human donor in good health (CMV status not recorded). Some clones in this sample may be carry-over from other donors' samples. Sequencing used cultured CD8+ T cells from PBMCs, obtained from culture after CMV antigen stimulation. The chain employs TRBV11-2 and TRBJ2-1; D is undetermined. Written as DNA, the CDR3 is TGTGCCAGCAGCTTAGGCCTCCAGAGCTCCTACAATGAGCAGTTCTTC. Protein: CASSLGLQSSYNEQFF.